These 30 T cell receptor beta chains were sequenced from one sample in a study. TCRdb passed the RT-PCR reads through MiXCR, listing each CDR3 protein once. The table records about 680,000 distinct CDR3 sequences, approximately 15% of them present only once. The sequenced sample consisted of memory CD4+ T cells from blood. All receptors derive from a female donor in good health, serving as a healthy control.

This sequence joins TRBV29-1 and TRBJ1-1; 9 positions agree with TRBD1. This CDR3 comprises 13 residues. V trimming: 0 bases; J trimming: 6 bases; junction bases outside the gene matches: 2. Germline assignment: CDR1 SQVTM and CDR2 ANQGSEA. The CDR3 bases are TGCAGCGTTGAAGAGACAGGGGGTGCTGAAGCTTTCTTT. Translating it yields CSVEETGGAEAFF. Filled out from reference TRBV29-1 and TRBJ1-1, the complete variable domain reads SAVISQKPSRDICQRGTSLTIQCQVDSQVTMMFWYRQQPGQSLTLIATANQGSEATYESGFVIDKFPISRPNLTFSTLTVSNMSPEDSSIYLCSVEETGGAEAFFGQGTRLTVV.

The chain has TRBV4-3 and TRBJ2-2, with 8 positions matching TRBD1. This CDR3 has 17 residues. Looked up from germline, CDR1 is LGHNA and CDR2 is YSLEER. V was pared by 1 base and J by 3 bases, with 7 bases of the junction left unmatched. Written as DNA, the CDR3 is TGCGCCAGCAGCCAAGGGACAGGGATCCCACACACCGGGGAGCTGTTTTTT. Its translation: CASSQGTGIPHTGELFF.

The chain employs TRBV6-5 and TRBJ1-2, with no clear D. V was shortened by 4 bases and J by 7 bases, with 13 bases between the two germline ends. The CDR3 extends over 13 amino acids. CDR1 and CDR2 from the germline V gene are MNHEY and SVGAGI. The CDR3 loop is CASSSQAGSGYTF. Written as DNA, the CDR3 is TGTGCCAGCAGTTCTCAGGCGGGGTCTGGCTACACCTTC.

This clonotype appeared many times. V and J are TRBV4-3 and TRBJ2-7; D might be TRBD1 (5 bases). The CDR3 has 14 amino acids. V lost 4 bases and J 5 bases, leaving 15 bases between the germline ends. CDR1 is LGHNA and CDR2 is YSLEER in the germline V gene. The chain's CDR3 is CASSLNEQGHEQYF. The CDR3 DNA reads TGCGCCAGCAGCCTTAATGAGCAGGGCCACGAGCAGTACTTC.

There are a few counts of this clonotype. The V gene is TRBV5-6, the J gene TRBJ2-7, with TRBD2 identical over 11 bases. The CDR3 sequence is 19 residues long. V was pared by 4 bases and J by 3 bases, with 18 bases of the junction left unmatched. Germline CDR1 SGHDT, CDR2 YYEEEE. CDR3 DNA sequence: TGTGCCAGCAGCCCCCCCCTAACTAGCGGGGGCTACAGGTTCTACGAGCAGTACTTC. Its translation is CASSPPLTSGGYRFYEQYF.

The rearrangement links TRBV11-1 to TRBJ2-1; no reliable D call. Germline CDR1 SGHAT, CDR2 FQDESV (reference sequence). Between the trimmed V and J ends, which lost 4 bases and 0 bases, there was a span of 10 bases. The CDR3 totals 15 residues. The CDR3 region is CASSSSPASYNEQFF. CDR3 sequence (DNA): TGTGCCAGCAGCTCATCCCCAGCCTCCTACAATGAGCAGTTCTTC.

This clonotype was seen only a few times. The rearrangement joins TRBV6-2 or TRBV6-3 to TRBJ1-5; D is unclear. V lost 8 bases, J lost 0 bases, and 11 bases lay in between. Germline V gene lookup returns CDR1 MNHEY and CDR2 SVGEGT. The CDR3 is 14 residues long. In DNA form, the CDR3 reads TGTGCCAGCGGTCGGTTTTATAGCAATCAGCCCCAGCATTTT. This sequence encodes CASGRFYSNQPQHF.

This clonotype was detected only once. The chain joins TRBV5-4 to TRBJ2-2; a weak D match, TRBD2 (6 bases). This CDR3 is built from 16 residues. CDR1 and CDR2 from the germline V gene are SGHNT and YYREEE (reference sequence). Between the trimmed V and J ends, which lost 1 base and 0 bases, there was a span of 10 bases. DNA of the CDR3: TGTGCCAGCAGCTTGTCTAGCGACGCGAACACCGGGGAGCTGTTTTTT. It yields the protein CASSLSSDANTGELFF.

This clonotype was detected ten times or more. V gene TRBV7-2 combines with J gene TRBJ2-3, with unresolved D. The CDR3 extends over 13 amino acids. Germline loops: CDR1 SGHTA, CDR2 FQGNSA. V lost 0 bases and J 3 bases, leaving 4 bases between the germline ends. Written as DNA, the CDR3 is TGTGCCAGCAGCTTAGCTATAACAGATACGCAGTATTTT. Translating it yields CASSLAITDTQYF.

The table lists this clonotype with a few counts. This rearrangement joins TRBV24-1 to TRBJ2-7; 9 nucleotides match TRBD1. The CDR3 loop spans 15 amino acids. Germline loops: CDR1 KGHDR, CDR2 SFDVKD. V lost 4 bases, J lost 4 bases, and 7 bases stayed unmatched. CDR3 region: CATSDPTGGIYEQYF. The CDR3 DNA reads TGTGCCACCAGTGACCCGACAGGGGGGATATACGAGCAGTACTTC.

This clonotype came up many times. The chain links TRBV5-6 to TRBJ1-3; TRBD1 is a possible D gene (6 bases). Trimming removed 7 bases at V and 0 bases at J, with 14 bases between. The CDR3 is 15 amino acids. The germline gives CDR1 SGHDT, CDR2 YYEEEE. The CDR3 spells CASLRGASSGNTIYF. The CDR3 DNA is TGTGCCAGCTTGAGGGGGGCAAGCTCTGGAAACACCATATATTTT.

In its sample, this clonotype was seen many times. The V and J genes are TRBV7-2 and TRBJ2-1, with D hard to call. Germline CDR1 reads SGHTA; CDR2 reads FQGNSA. Trimming shortened V by 1 base and J by 8 bases, and 12 bases separated the two germline ends. This CDR3 spans 14 amino acids. The CDR3 DNA reads as TGTGCCAGCAGCTTAGGGACCCCGAACGATGAGCAGTTCTTC. It is translated as CASSLGTPNDEQFF.

About this clonotype itself: Just one base apart from a much larger clone, this may be a read error. The conserved phenylalanine or tryptophan normally closing the CDR3 is absent here, so this likely arose from a read error. The rearrangement links TRBV10-3 to TRBJ2-5, with D uncertain. The CDR3 is 13 residues long. CDR1 ENHRY and CDR2 SYGVKD come from the germline V gene. V dropped 7 bases and J dropped 1 base, with 10 bases sitting between them. For the CDR3, the DNA is TGTGCCATCAAGGCACCAACCCAAGAGACCCAGTACTTA. It yields the protein CAIKAPTQETQYL.

This clonotype was seen only a few times. The chain couples TRBV7-9 to TRBJ1-2, with TRBD1 matching over 8 bases. This CDR3 spans 18 amino acids. V lost 2 bases, J lost 2 bases, and 13 bases stayed unmatched. Germline V gene data show CDR1 as SEHNR and CDR2 as FQNEAQ (reference sequence). The CDR3 DNA sequence: TGTGCCAGCAGCTTATATGGGAGACCAGGGGGCCCAAACTATGGCTACACCTTC. Translation: CASSLYGRPGGPNYGYTF.

This clonotype was observed a handful of times. CDR3 sequence (DNA): TGTGCCAGCAGCTTACTAGCGGGTCTCGACGAGCAGTACTTC. Encoded protein: CASSLLAGLDEQYF. The gene calls are TRBV7-6 and TRBJ2-7; TRBD2 aligns across 8 bases. The CDR3 runs 14 residues. Germline V CDR1 and CDR2: SGHVS, FNYEAQ. The junction had 5 bases not matched to a gene; V was cut back by 2 bases and J by 5 bases.

The V and J genes are TRBV6-1 and TRBJ1-2; D possibly corresponds to TRBD1 (6 bases). CDR1 is MNHNS, CDR2 SASEGT, per germline. V was clipped by 7 bases and J by 8 bases, with 26 bases between them. CDR3 length equals 16 residues. The chain's CDR3 is CASTPGGQIGSFGYTF. In DNA form, the CDR3 reads TGTGCCAGCACCCCCGGCGGACAGATTGGAAGTTTCGGCTACACCTTC.

V gene TRBV20-1 combines with J gene TRBJ1-6; tentative D call: TRBD1 (6 bases). CDR3 length: 14 residues. Germline values: CDR1 DFQATT, CDR2 SNEGSKA (reference sequence). V was clipped by 3 bases and J by 8 bases, with 14 bases between them. This CDR3 reads CSASQTQGDSPLHF. The CDR3 DNA reads as TGCAGTGCTAGTCAGACACAGGGAGATTCACCCCTCCACTTT.

The rearrangement uses TRBV15 and TRBJ2-4; D may be TRBD2 (5 bases). This CDR3 region has 16 residues. Trimming stripped 6 bases from V and 2 bases from J, with 17 bases between. Germline-derived CDR1 and CDR2 are LNHNV and YYDKDF (reference sequence). The CDR3 sequence is CATRHESTGSKNIQYF. CDR3 nucleotide sequence: TGTGCCACCAGGCACGAGAGCACGGGGTCCAAAAACATTCAGTACTTC.

The genes are TRBV6-2 or TRBV6-3 and TRBJ2-3; D gene uncertain. V was cut by 6 bases and J by 0 bases, with 10 bases left in between. Germline values: CDR1 MNHEY, CDR2 SVGEGT. The CDR3 runs 14 residues. The CDR3 loop reads CASSQTVSTDTQYF. CDR3 coding DNA: TGTGCCAGCAGCCAGACTGTCAGCACAGATACGCAGTATTTT.

This chain links TRBV12-3 or TRBV12-4 with TRBJ1-1; no firm D call. There are 15 residues in the CDR3. Trimming removed 4 bases at V and 0 bases at J, with 12 bases between. CDR3: CASSSFQLMNTEAFF. CDR3 in DNA: TGTGCCAGCAGTTCATTCCAGCTCATGAACACTGAAGCTTTCTTT.

This clonotype was observed a handful of times. The chain uses TRBV5-1 and TRBJ2-7, with 10 bases identical to TRBD1. The trim removed 3 bases at V and 5 bases at J, leaving 2 bases unmatched. The CDR3 covers 13 residues. CDR1 SGHRS and CDR2 YFSETQ come from the germline V gene. The DNA of the CDR3 is TGCGCCAGCAGCTGGGGACAGGGGAACGAGCAGTACTTC. As protein: CASSWGQGNEQYF.

This clonotype was seen a handful of times. This chain links TRBV2 with TRBJ2-7; TRBD2 aligns across 14 bases. J was trimmed by 9 bases and V by 6 bases; bases with no gene match: 16. The CDR3 is made up of 17 amino acids. Germline V CDR1 and CDR2: SNHLY, FYNNEI. In nucleotides, the CDR3 is TGTGCCAGCAGCCCCTCAACTTACGGGACTAGCGGGGGAGGGCAGTACTTC. Residues: CASSPSTYGTSGGGQYF.

This clonotype was seen a handful of times. CDR3 protein: CAWSVQLEQFF. The CDR3 DNA reads as TGTGCCTGGAGTGTCCAGCTTGAGCAGTTCTTC. V gene TRBV30 combines with J gene TRBJ2-1; unclear D gene. The CDR3 sequence is 11 residues long. Germline-derived CDR1 and CDR2 are GTSNPN and SVGIG (reference sequence). V lost 0 bases and J lost 9, with 6 bases in between. The full variable domain, completed using reference TRBV30 and TRBJ2-1, is SQTIHQWPATLVQPVGSPLSLECTVEGTSNPNLYWYRQAAGRGLQLLFYSVGIGQISSEVPQNLSASRPQDRQFILSSKKLLLSDSGFYLCAWSVQLEQFFGPGTRLTVL.

This clonotype was recorded many times. The chain joins TRBV6-6 to TRBJ1-1; 8 bases fit TRBD1. Unmatched junction bases numbered 2, after V lost 5 bases and J lost 3 bases. Germline CDR1 MNHNY, CDR2 SVGAGI (reference sequence). This CDR3 spans 13 amino acids. The CDR3 region has the DNA TGTGCCAGCAGTCGACAGGGGCACACTGAAGCTTTCTTT. Protein product: CASSRQGHTEAFF.

This clonotype came up a few times. J is TRBJ1-5 and V is TRBV3-1, with 9 positions matching TRBD1. The V segment lost 4 bases and the J segment 4 bases; nucleotides outside the gene matches: 5. The CDR3 extends over 15 amino acids. The germline CDR1 and CDR2 sequences are LGHDT and YNNKEL (reference sequence). This CDR3 reads CASSPTGGVNQPQHF. CDR3 bases: TGTGCCAGCAGCCCGACAGGGGGGGTGAATCAGCCCCAGCATTTT.

This clonotype was observed a handful of times. The chain has TRBV20-1 and TRBJ1-2; TRBD1 agrees at 8 bases. The CDR3 has 15 residues. V was pared by 6 bases and J by 3 bases, with 12 bases of the junction left unmatched. Germline values: CDR1 DFQATT, CDR2 SNEGSKA (reference sequence). In DNA, the CDR3 is TGCAGTGCCCTCGGACAGGGAGCTACGTACTATGGCTACACCTTC. Protein: CSALGQGATYYGYTF.

V usage is TRBV7-2 and J usage is TRBJ2-5; D may correspond to TRBD1 or TRBD2 (5 bases each). V was pared by 3 bases and J by 3 bases, with 14 bases between. Per germline, CDR1 SGHTA and CDR2 FQGNSA. This CDR3 is 15 amino acids long. The CDR3 sequence: CASSFPGTGEETQYF. In DNA form, the CDR3 reads TGTGCCAGCAGCTTTCCAGGGACCGGTGAAGAGACCCAGTACTTC.

On this clonotype itself: Just one base apart from a much larger clone, this may be a read error. The chain joins TRBV4-3 to TRBJ1-2, with D uncertain. CDR3 size: 15 residues. Looked up from germline, CDR1 is LGHNA and CDR2 is YSLEER. Trimming stripped 5 bases from V and 4 bases from J, with 17 bases between. DNA of the CDR3: TGCGCCAGCAGCTCCGCCTGGGAGGGAGGCTATGGCTACACCTTC. Translating gives CASSSAWEGGYGYTF.

This clonotype was picked up many times. The rearrangement joins TRBV6-6 to TRBJ1-6, with D maybe TRBD1 (5 bases). The CDR3 spans 14 residues. Per the germline V gene, CDR1 is MNHNY and CDR2 is SVGAGI (reference sequence). The ends were cut back, 8 bases at V and 10 bases at J, with 18 bases in the middle. The CDR3 bases are TGTGCCAGCGGGATAGGGGAGGTGATGTCACCCCTCCACTTT. As protein: CASGIGEVMSPLHF.

This clonotype was recorded a few times. The chain carries TRBV7-8 and TRBJ2-7, with 8 bases matching TRBD1. Germline trimming cut 4 bases from V and 2 bases from J; bases unmatched to any gene: 7. The CDR3 has 15 residues. Germline assignment: CDR1 SGHVS and CDR2 FQNEAQ. The CDR3 nucleotides are TGTGCCAGCAGCTCGCGGACAGGGAGCACCTACGAGCAGTACTTC. Translating it yields CASSSRTGSTYEQYF.